This T cell receptor beta chain was found in a study of cytomegalovirus exposure and HLA in healthy donors. Germline-derived CDR1 and CDR2 are KGHSH and LQKENI. The CDR3 is 14 residues long. With 3 bases removed from V and 5 bases from J, the gap between germline ends came to 10 bases. The method was immunoSEQ multiplex PCR; TCRdb's version includes in-frame clones alone and lacks a portion of them. The data hold 150,000 to 200,000 clones, with 75% to 90% observed a single time. The clonotype originates from a man aged 18 to 30 in good health and CMV-seropositive. The sequenced sample consisted of PBMCs. V and J are TRBV18 and TRBJ1-4; a weak D match, TRBD1 (5 bases). The CDR3 reads CASSPGLNNEKLFF. CDR3 coding DNA: TGTGCCAGCTCACCGGGACTGAACAATGAAAAACTGTTTTTT.